These 16 T cell receptor beta chains were all obtained from the same sample, sequenced in a study of tumour-infiltrating T cells in Burkitt lymphoma. Sequenced by immunoSEQ multiplex PCR; TCRdb stores in-frame clones only, minus some. This table has roughly 15,000 clones, 85% appearing once. Sequencing was performed on tumor tissue. The receptors were sampled from a human donor with diffuse large B-cell lymphoma.

The chain recombines TRBV6-5 with TRBJ2-7; 8 nucleotides agree with TRBD1. CDR3 length: 12 residues. The ends lost 7 bases at V and 2 bases at J; junction bases unmatched: 1. Germline CDR1 and CDR2: MNHEY and SVGAGI. Here the CDR3 reads CASMDRAYEQYF. The CDR3 DNA sequence: TGTGCCAGCATGGACAGGGCCTACGAGCAGTACTTC.

This clone was seen a few times. The chain has TRBV27 and TRBJ1-5, with a possible D match to TRBD1 (6 bases). Germline CDR1 is MNHEY and CDR2 is SMNVEV (reference sequence). The CDR3 length is 16 residues. V was cut by 6 bases and J by 3 bases, with 18 bases left in between. The CDR3 sequence: CASRSRQAAHNQPQHF. The DNA of the CDR3 is TGTGCCAGCAGATCTCGACAGGCGGCCCACAATCAGCCCCAGCATTTT.

This clone was counted between two and nine times. V and J are TRBV29-1 and TRBJ1-2, with D maybe TRBD1 (6 bases). V lost 7 bases to trimming and J lost 0 bases, with 18 bases between them. The CDR3 extends over 15 amino acids. Germline V lookup: CDR1 SQVTM, CDR2 ANQGSEA. The CDR3 spells CSAVRPEGANYGYTF. In DNA, the CDR3 is TGCAGCGCCGTGAGGCCAGAGGGGGCTAACTATGGCTACACCTTC.

The V and J genes are TRBV7-9 and TRBJ2-5; 10 positions match TRBD2. Unmatched junction bases numbered 6, after V lost 3 bases and J lost 5 bases. CDR1 and CDR2 (germline): SEHNR, FQNEAQ (reference sequence). There are 15 residues in the CDR3. In DNA, the CDR3 is TGTGCCAGCAGCTTCGAGCGGGGGGGTCGGGAGACCCAGTACTTC. Translating it yields CASSFERGGRETQYF.

This clone showed up just a few times. This rearrangement joins TRBV5-5 to TRBJ1-1, with D uncertain. The CDR3 is 16 residues long. Trimming took off 0 bases at V and 0 bases at J, with 12 bases between the two ends. CDR1 and CDR2 from the germline V gene are SGHKS and YYEKEE (reference sequence). CDR3 sequence: CASSLALAAMNTEAFF. As DNA, the CDR3 is TGTGCCAGCAGCTTGGCCCTCGCCGCCATGAACACTGAAGCTTTCTTT.

This chain uses TRBV19 with TRBJ1-2; 9 bases line up with TRBD1. V lost 9 bases to trimming and J lost 7 bases; unmatched junction nucleotides: 9. This CDR3 region has 13 residues. The germline gives CDR1 LNHDA, CDR2 SQIVND (reference sequence). Written as DNA, the CDR3 is TGTGCCAGCCGGGACAGGGAACGGGCTGGCTACACCTTC. It codes for CASRDRERAGYTF. Full variable domain (missing parts from reference TRBV19 and TRBJ1-2): DGGITQSPKYLFRKEGQNVTLSCEQNLNHDAMYWYRQDPGQGLRLIYYSQIVNDFQKGDIAEGYSVSREKKESFPLTVTSAQKNPTAFYLCASRDRERAGYTFGSGTRLTVV.

This chain joins TRBV5-1 and TRBJ1-1, with D possibly being TRBD1 (6 bases). CDR1 is SGHRS and CDR2 is YFSETQ in the germline V gene. Deletions cut 3 bases from V and 1 base from J, with 7 bases between. The CDR3 is made up of 13 amino acids. CDR3 in amino acids: CASSWTENTEAFF. The DNA for the CDR3 is TGCGCCAGCAGCTGGACAGAGAACACTGAAGCTTTCTTT.

The J gene is TRBJ2-4, the V gene TRBV27; D gene ambiguous. Germline assignment: CDR1 MNHEY and CDR2 SMNVEV (reference sequence). The V gene lost 5 bases and the J gene lost 5 bases, with 7 bases spanning the gap. The CDR3 is 12 amino acids. CDR3 amino acids: CASSLGENIQYF. DNA of the CDR3: TGTGCCAGCAGTCTAGGAGAAAACATTCAGTACTTC.

The V gene is TRBV6-6, the J gene TRBJ1-2; D remains ambiguous. This CDR3 is 11 amino acids long. V lost 6 bases, J lost 8 bases, and 10 bases lay in between. Germline V gene sequence: CDR1 MNHNY, CDR2 SVGAGI (reference sequence). CDR3 amino acids: CASRYLEGYTF. In DNA form, the CDR3 reads TGTGCCAGCAGGTACCTCGAGGGCTACACCTTC.

This chain connects TRBV5-1 to TRBJ1-4; D may be TRBD1 (6 bases). V dropped 2 bases and J dropped 6 bases, with 17 bases sitting between them. The CDR3 is 16 residues long. CDR1 is SGHRS, CDR2 YFSETQ, per germline. CDR3 sequence: CASSLGQSTTYEKLFF. In DNA, the CDR3 is TGCGCCAGCAGCTTAGGACAGTCAACCACTTATGAAAAACTGTTTTTT.

The rearrangement joins TRBV5-6 to TRBJ1-2; 9 nucleotides align to TRBD1. The germline V gene has CDR1 SGHDT and CDR2 YYEEEE. The V gene end was trimmed by 3 bases and the J gene end by 9 bases; junction bases not matched to a gene: 3. The CDR3 spans 12 residues. DNA for the CDR3: TGTGCCAGCAGCTCCGGACAGGGGCGCTACACCTTC. Its protein is CASSSGQGRYTF.

The rearrangement links TRBV10-3 to TRBJ2-7; 16 positions match TRBD2. Germline-derived CDR1 and CDR2 are ENHRY and SYGVKD. V lost 10 bases and J lost 5; bases outside the gene matches: 14. The CDR3 length is 17 residues. The CDR3 is CATKAGTSGRAGDEQYF. In nucleotides, the CDR3 is TGTGCCACTAAAGCCGGGACTAGCGGGAGGGCCGGGGACGAGCAGTACTTC.

V and J are TRBV9 and TRBJ2-1; D uncertain. Trimming pared 0 bases from V and 5 bases from J, leaving 9 bases between. Germline CDR1 reads SGDLS; CDR2 reads YYNGEE. CDR3 length equals 14 residues. CDR3 sequence reads: CASSVGTGNNEQFF. CDR3 in DNA: TGTGCCAGCAGCGTAGGCACCGGAAACAATGAGCAGTTCTTC.

The V and J genes are TRBV6-5 and TRBJ1-1; D gene uncertain. The germline V gene has CDR1 MNHEY and CDR2 SVGAGI. V dropped 4 bases and J dropped 1 base, with 7 bases sitting between them. CDR3 length: 13 amino acids. For the CDR3, the DNA is TGTGCCAGCAGTTTCGGCAAGAACACTGAAGCTTTCTTT. Translating gives CASSFGKNTEAFF.

The gene calls are TRBV29-1 and TRBJ2-1, with D possibly being TRBD1 (6 bases). Looked up from germline, CDR1 is SQVTM and CDR2 is ANQGSEA. The CDR3 consists of 15 residues. Trimming took 3 bases from V and 2 from J, leaving 14 bases between them. The CDR3 sequence: CSVEGAGPTYNEQFF. The CDR3 DNA reads TGCAGCGTTGAGGGGGCAGGGCCTACCTACAATGAGCAGTTCTTC.

For the CDR3, the DNA is TGTGCCAGCAGCGTAGAGGGGGCAATCAATCAGCCCCAGCATTTT. Protein: CASSVEGAINQPQHF. The gene calls are TRBV9 and TRBJ1-5; 7 nucleotides align to TRBD1. The J segment lost 3 bases and the V segment lost 0 bases, leaving 3 bases of the junction unmatched. The germline gives CDR1 SGDLS, CDR2 YYNGEE. The CDR3 spans 15 residues.